Shown below are 5 T cell receptor beta chains from a single sample sequenced in a study of shared clonotypes between healthy human individuals. The assay was immunoSEQ multiplex PCR, and TCRdb's table has in-frame clones only and misses some. The data contain millions of clones, roughly 92% of them singletons. Sequenced sample: naive CD4+ T cells sorted from blood. Subset: CD45RA+ positively selected. The origin of the receptors is a young man in good health.

The V call is TRBV27, the J call TRBJ1-2, with unresolved D. V lost 0 bases to trimming and J lost 4 bases, with 6 bases between them. Germline lookup yields CDR1 MNHEY and CDR2 SMNVEV (reference sequence). The CDR3 is 13 residues long. In nucleotides, the CDR3 is TGTGCCAGCAGTTTATCTTCTCTCTATGGCTACACCTTC. This codes for CASSLSSLYGYTF.

In nucleotides, the CDR3 is TGCGCCAGCAGCCCCGGGACAGCCCCCGGGGAGCTGTTTTTT. Protein: CASSPGTAPGELFF. V gene TRBV5-1 combines with J gene TRBJ2-2; 7 bases match TRBD1. The length of the CDR3 is 14 residues. V lost 4 bases and J lost 6; bases outside the gene matches: 6. The germline V gene has CDR1 SGHRS and CDR2 YFSETQ.

On this clone: At one of its ends the junction is not consistent with the germline gene, which may arise from a read error. The chain uses TRBV10-3 and TRBJ2-5, with D perhaps matching TRBD2 (5 bases). The germline V gene encodes CDR1 ENHRY and CDR2 SYGVKD. This CDR3 spans 14 amino acids. The CDR3 DNA reads as TGTGCCATCAGGGAGTCACCTGATTGGGGAGAGCAGTACTTC. Encoded protein: CAIRESPDWGEQYF.

This clone was seen just once. This specimen includes other DNA sequences encoding the same CDR3. The chain couples TRBV6-5 to TRBJ1-4; 8 nucleotides match TRBD1. The CDR3 has 15 amino acids. Per germline, CDR1 MNHEY and CDR2 SVGAGI. V lost 4 bases to trimming and J lost 3 bases; unmatched junction nucleotides: 4. CDR3 residues: CASSLTGGPNEKLFF. DNA for the CDR3: TGTGCCAGCAGTTTAACAGGGGGTCCTAATGAAAAACTGTTTTTT.

V usage is TRBV30 and J usage is TRBJ1-3; D is unclear. Germline V gene sequence: CDR1 GTSNPN, CDR2 SVGIG (reference sequence). V lost 4 bases to trimming and J lost 0 bases, with 10 bases between them. The CDR3 has 14 amino acids. CDR3 amino acids: CAWMRVGSGNTIYF. The CDR3 DNA follows: TGTGCCTGGATGAGGGTAGGCTCTGGAAACACCATATATTTT.